Each of the 3 T cell receptor beta chains below was sequenced from the same sample in a study of blood T cell repertoires in COVID-19. Sequenced by immunoSEQ multiplex PCR; TCRdb stores in-frame clones only, minus some. This sample has about 160,000 clones, with roughly 85% found just once. The sequenced sample consisted of peripheral blood. These TCRs come from a woman aged 50 to 60 with COVID-19, enrolled during active disease.

The chain links TRBV30 to TRBJ1-3, with 8 nucleotides matching TRBD1. Germline trimming cut 2 bases from V and 7 bases from J; bases unmatched to any gene: 13. Germline-derived CDR1 and CDR2 are GTSNPN and SVGIG (reference sequence). The CDR3 is made up of 16 amino acids. The CDR3 protein is CAWSSSRTGSENTIYF. The CDR3 DNA reads TGTGCCTGGAGTTCCTCAAGGACAGGGTCGGAGAACACCATATATTTT.

The gene calls are TRBV12-3 or TRBV12-4 and TRBJ2-5; the D gene is possibly TRBD2 (5 bases). V was trimmed by 3 bases and J by 5 bases, leaving 10 bases between them. The CDR3 spans 13 residues. The CDR3 DNA reads as TGTGCCAGCAGTTTGAAGGGAGTGGAGACCCAGTACTTC. It codes for CASSLKGVETQYF.

The rearrangement uses TRBV6-1 and TRBJ2-1; D unresolved. V lost 0 bases and J 10 bases, leaving 7 bases between the germline ends. Germline CDR1 is MNHNS and CDR2 is SASEGT. The CDR3 runs 12 residues. The DNA for the CDR3 is TGTGCCAGCAGTGAAGCGGTGACAGAGCAGTTCTTC. The encoded protein is CASSEAVTEQFF.